This T cell receptor beta chain was captured in a study of T cells in Graves' hyperthyroidism and ophthalmopathy. Amplification of TCR beta CDR3 regions used RNA as the template. Researchers ran a first-round RT-PCR on the TCR CDR3 using the HTBI primer set. TCRdb re-called the multiplex PCR reads with MiXCR, one entry per CDR3 protein. There are 450,000 to 650,000 distinct CDR3 sequences in the sample; about 20% occur only once, and about 30% lies in the top ten. This CDR3 region has 14 residues. The germline CDR1 and CDR2 sequences are MGHRA and YSYEKL. V dropped 0 bases and J dropped 5 bases, with 10 bases sitting between them.

The receptor's source is a man aged 18 to 29 with Graves' hyperthyroidism. V and J are TRBV4-1 and TRBJ2-5; D gene uncertain. The sequencing sample was made of blood. In nucleotides, the CDR3 is TGCGCCAGCAGCCAAGATGGAGTGGGCGAGACCCAGTACTTC. It yields the protein CASSQDGVGETQYF.